The 29 T cell receptor beta chains below were found in one sample sequenced in a study of control samples from healthy donors and cancer patients (dated by TCRdb to between 2020 and 2021). The library relied on the immunoSEQ multiplex PCR assay. This is the immuneACCESS table as TCRdb keeps it, with only in-frame sequences that have V and J called. A part of the clones is gone; compared with another copy, unresolved V genes explain less than half, and the rest is unexplained. In all, the sample holds tens of thousands of clones, and about 86% of those were seen once. The ten largest clonotypes hold about 2.7% of the sample. The source material was PBMCs. The receptors shown here come from a woman aged 45-60 years with lung cancer.

V and J are TRBV28 and TRBJ2-7; D ambiguous. CDR3 length: 15 amino acids. Germline assignment: CDR1 MDHEN and CDR2 SYDVKM. The V end lost 5 bases, the J end lost 2 bases, and 16 bases lay between the germline ends. The CDR3 region is CASSPLIEAPYEQYF. The CDR3 region has the DNA TGTGCCAGCAGTCCCCTTATTGAGGCCCCCTACGAGCAGTACTTC. Complete variable domain (other parts from reference TRBV28 and TRBJ2-7): DVKVTQSSRYLVKRTGEKVFLECVQDMDHENMFWYRQDPGLGLRLIYFSYDVKMKEKGDIPEGYSVSREKKERFSLILESASTNQTSMYLCASSPLIEAPYEQYFGPGTRLTVT.

This chain joins TRBV5-4 and TRBJ2-3; D gene ambiguous. CDR3 size: 13 residues. Looked up from germline, CDR1 is SGHNT and CDR2 is YYREEE (reference sequence). The ends were cut back, 0 bases at V and 7 bases at J, with 9 bases in the middle. The CDR3 DNA reads TGTGCCAGCAGCTTGGCCGGGCAAAATACGCAGTATTTT. Translation gives CASSLAGQNTQYF. Combining the CDR3 with reference TRBV5-4 and TRBJ2-3 gives the whole variable domain ETGVTQSPTHLIKTRGQQVTLRCSSQSGHNTVSWYQQALGQGPQFIFQYYREEENGRGNFPPRFSGLQFPNYSSELNVNALELDDSALYLCASSLAGQNTQYFGPGTRLTVL.

The genes are TRBV20-1 and TRBJ2-5, with 9 bases that match TRBD2. The CDR3 runs 15 residues. Germline V gene sequence: CDR1 DFQATT, CDR2 SNEGSKA (reference sequence). The V gene end was trimmed by 3 bases and the J gene end by 5 bases; junction bases not matched to a gene: 10. The CDR3 spells CSASFSGGLGETQYF. Here the CDR3 DNA reads TGCAGTGCTAGTTTTAGCGGGGGCTTGGGGGAGACCCAGTACTTC.

The rearrangement uses TRBV29-1 and TRBJ1-2; D unresolved. The CDR3 covers 16 residues. Germline V lookup: CDR1 SQVTM, CDR2 ANQGSEA. The V end lost 2 bases, the J end lost 3 bases, and 19 bases lay between the germline ends. The CDR3 is CSVEKPFRDDDYGYTF. For the CDR3, the DNA is TGCAGCGTTGAAAAACCTTTCCGGGATGACGACTATGGCTACACCTTC.

This chain uses TRBV19 with TRBJ1-1; possible D gene TRBD1, 5 bases. The length of the CDR3 is 17 residues. The germline V gene has CDR1 LNHDA and CDR2 SQIVND (reference sequence). The germline V and J ends were trimmed by 0 bases and 1 base, with 15 bases remaining between them. CDR3 nucleotide sequence: TGTGCCAGTAGTATAGATAAGAACCTCGGGGGGAACACTGAAGCTTTCTTT. This translates into CASSIDKNLGGNTEAFF.

The chain combines TRBV7-9 with TRBJ1-3; D is undetermined. This CDR3 is 13 amino acids long. Germline V gene sequence: CDR1 SEHNR, CDR2 FQNEAQ (reference sequence). V lost 3 bases and J 4 bases, leaving 7 bases between the germline ends. The CDR3 DNA sequence: TGTGCCAGCAGCTTCGTAGAGGGAAACACCATATATTTT. Protein sequence: CASSFVEGNTIYF.

The chain has TRBV6-5 and TRBJ1-1; no definite D call. The CDR3 has 13 amino acids. V was cut by 7 bases and J by 8 bases, with 17 bases left in between. The germline CDR1 and CDR2 sequences are MNHEY and SVGAGI. The CDR3 DNA is TGTGCCAGCACTACCCTCCAGTCAGGAGAAGCTTTCTTT. Translation: CASTTLQSGEAFF.

The chain couples TRBV18 to TRBJ1-4, with 7 bases that match TRBD1. Germline CDR1 reads KGHSH; CDR2 reads LQKENI. The CDR3 consists of 17 residues. J lost 4 bases, V lost 3 bases, and 11 bases had no gene match. CDR3 bases: TGTGCCAGCTCACCGACAGGGCAGGCTGCCCTTAATGAAAAACTGTTTTTT. Amino acids: CASSPTGQAALNEKLFF.

V is TRBV5-5 and J is TRBJ1-4, with a weak D call TRBD1 (5 bases). Germline V gene sequence: CDR1 SGHKS, CDR2 YYEKEE (reference sequence). The CDR3 is made up of 14 amino acids. V was clipped by 0 bases and J by 4 bases, with 7 bases between them. The CDR3 DNA reads as TGTGCCAGCAGCTTGGGGGGGATTAATGAAAAACTGTTTTTT. It codes for CASSLGGINEKLFF.

The CDR3 coding sequence is TGCGCCAGCAGCCAATCGGGGCAAAGCTATGGCTACACCTTC. This translates into CASSQSGQSYGYTF. The rearrangement joins TRBV4-3 to TRBJ1-2; D is perhaps TRBD1 (5 bases). The CDR3 sequence is 14 residues long. The ends were cut back, 2 bases at V and 4 bases at J, with 11 bases in the middle. The V gene's germline CDR1 is LGHNA and CDR2 YSLEER.

This chain links TRBV10-3 with TRBJ1-4; D possibly corresponds to TRBD1 (5 bases). The CDR3 runs 12 residues. Trimming stripped 4 bases from V and 8 bases from J, with 8 bases between. The germline V gene encodes CDR1 ENHRY and CDR2 SYGVKD. The CDR3 DNA reads as TGTGCCATCAGTGGAGGGGAGGAAAAACTGTTTTTT. This codes for CAISGGEEKLFF.

This clone was counted a few times. The genes are TRBV6-2 or TRBV6-3 and TRBJ2-7; D is possibly TRBD1 or TRBD2 (6 bases each). The CDR3 sequence is 13 residues long. From germline, CDR1 is MNHEY and CDR2 SVGEGT. V lost 6 bases to trimming and J lost 1 base, with 10 bases between them. CDR3 DNA: TGTGCCAGCAGCAAGGGGGGATCCTACGAGCAGTACTTC. Residues: CASSKGGSYEQYF.

This clone was seen more than once but under ten times. The chain is built from TRBV2 and TRBJ2-5; 9 bases match TRBD1. The CDR3 is made up of 13 amino acids. The germline V gene encodes CDR1 SNHLY and CDR2 FYNNEI. After removal of 8 bases from V and 4 bases from J, the junction contained 5 bases not matched to a gene. In nucleotides, the CDR3 is TGTGCCAGCGCGGGACAGGGAGGAGAGACCCAGTACTTC. It is translated as CASAGQGGETQYF.

The rearrangement uses TRBV5-8 and TRBJ2-1, with 10 bases fitting TRBD1. Germline-derived CDR1 and CDR2 are SGHTS and YDEGEE. This CDR3 contains 15 residues. With V trimmed by 3 bases and J by 8 bases, 8 bases remained unmatched. The DNA for the CDR3 is TGTGCCAGCAGCTACGGACAGGGGGTAGGGTATGAGCAGTTCTTC. Translated: CASSYGQGVGYEQFF.

This chain joins TRBV5-6 and TRBJ1-1; D is uncertain. Per the germline V gene, CDR1 is SGHDT and CDR2 is YYEEEE. The CDR3 covers 15 residues. The V gene lost 5 bases and the J gene lost 2 bases, with 16 bases spanning the gap. The CDR3 nucleotides are TGTGCCAGCAGTTCGGACGCGGGCTCTAACACTGAAGCTTTCTTT. It specifies CASSSDAGSNTEAFF.

This clone is categorized as medium-sized. This rearrangement joins TRBV2 to TRBJ1-5; no reliable D call. Trimming pared 0 bases from V and 6 bases from J, leaving 9 bases between. The germline gives CDR1 SNHLY, CDR2 FYNNEI. The CDR3 spans 14 residues. As DNA, the CDR3 is TGTGCCAGCAGTGAAGCTATGGGCTCTCAGCCCCAGCATTTT. Amino acids: CASSEAMGSQPQHF.

CDR3 protein: CASSPFDSRNQPQHF. The CDR3, as DNA: TGTGCCAGCAGTCCATTTGACAGTCGAAATCAGCCCCAGCATTTT. The rearrangement links TRBV28 to TRBJ1-5; tentative D call: TRBD1 (5 bases). Germline V gene data show CDR1 as MDHEN and CDR2 as SYDVKM. CDR3 size: 15 residues. V lost 5 bases and J lost 4, with 15 bases in between.

The V call is TRBV25-1, the J call TRBJ2-3, with 8 nucleotides matching TRBD1. The CDR3 is 16 amino acids. CDR1 and CDR2 from the germline V gene are MGHDK and SYGVNS. V lost 3 bases to trimming and J lost 0 bases; unmatched junction nucleotides: 5. The CDR3 nucleotides read TGTGCCAGCAGTGAGCAGGGGGCAATCAGCACAGATACGCAGTATTTT. Its translation is CASSEQGAISTDTQYF.

The gene calls are TRBV10-3 and TRBJ2-3, with a tentative D call TRBD2 (7 bases). In germline, CDR1 is ENHRY, CDR2 SYGVKD. V dropped 4 bases and J dropped 4 bases, with 12 bases sitting between them. This CDR3 region has 14 residues. The CDR3 coding sequence is TGTGCCATCAGTGTTGGGGGGGCCCCAGATACGCAGTATTTT. Amino acid sequence: CAISVGGAPDTQYF.

This clone was counted a single time. This chain joins TRBV5-5 and TRBJ2-7, with a tentative D call TRBD1 (5 bases). Germline V CDR1 and CDR2: SGHKS, YYEKEE (reference sequence). CDR3 length: 14 amino acids. The ends were cut back, 4 bases at V and 0 bases at J, with 11 bases in the middle. This chain's CDR3 is CASSPRQNSYEQYF. The CDR3 DNA follows: TGTGCCAGCAGCCCCCGACAGAACTCCTACGAGCAGTACTTC.

This sequence joins TRBV7-9 and TRBJ1-2; no reliable D call. Germline V gene lookup returns CDR1 SEHNR and CDR2 FQNEAQ (reference sequence). V lost 3 bases, J lost 2 bases, and 13 bases lay in between. The CDR3 extends over 15 amino acids. The CDR3 bases are TGTGCCAGCAGCTTGAGCCCCGCCGAGAACTATGGCTACACCTTC. Translation gives CASSLSPAENYGYTF.

The chain employs TRBV7-9 and TRBJ2-3, with TRBD2 identical over 15 bases. The junction had 0 bases not matched to a gene; V was cut back by 4 bases and J by 4 bases. The CDR3 has 15 amino acids. Germline CDR1 reads SEHNR; CDR2 reads FQNEAQ (reference sequence). CDR3 sequence reads: CASSWTSGGADTQYF. CDR3 nucleotide sequence: TGTGCCAGCAGCTGGACTAGCGGGGGGGCAGATACGCAGTATTTT.

This sequence joins TRBV2 and TRBJ2-3; TRBD1 or TRBD2 may be the D gene (6 bases each). CDR1 is SNHLY, CDR2 FYNNEI, per germline. V gave up 1 base and J gave up 3 bases, with 11 bases separating them. This CDR3 has 15 amino acids. The CDR3, as DNA: TGTGCCAGCAGTGAAGAAGGGGGGCCAACAGATACGCAGTATTTT. It encodes CASSEEGGPTDTQYF. Full variable domain (rest looked up from reference TRBV2 and TRBJ2-3): EPEVTQTPSHQVTQMGQEVILRCVPISNHLYFYWYRQILGQKVEFLVSFYNNEISEKSEIFDDQFSVERPDGSNFTLKIRSTKLEDSAMYFCASSEEGGPTDTQYFGPGTRLTVL.

DNA of the CDR3: TGTGCCACCAGTGACAACGTTTTAGTAGGCAATGAGCAGTTCTTC. It encodes CATSDNVLVGNEQFF. The chain links TRBV24-1 to TRBJ2-1; D not resolved. The germline V and J ends were trimmed by 4 bases and 6 bases, with 15 bases remaining between them. The CDR3 length is 15 residues. Germline V lookup: CDR1 KGHDR, CDR2 SFDVKD.

This clone was picked up a small number of times. J is TRBJ1-6 and V is TRBV27; TRBD1 is a possible D gene (5 bases). Looked up from germline, CDR1 is MNHEY and CDR2 is SMNVEV (reference sequence). The CDR3 consists of 14 residues. Trimming removed 2 bases at V and 9 bases at J, with 11 bases between. The CDR3 DNA follows: TGTGCCAGCAGTTTAGGGCAGGGAGCTTCACCCCTCCACTTT. Amino acid sequence: CASSLGQGASPLHF.

The J gene is TRBJ1-2, the V gene TRBV12-3 or TRBV12-4; TRBD1 aligns across 8 bases. V lost 7 bases and J lost 9; bases outside the gene matches: 10. The CDR3 length is 13 residues. The CDR3 is CASTLHRGSSYTF. CDR3 sequence (DNA): TGTGCCAGCACCCTCCACAGGGGGTCTAGCTACACCTTC.

CDR3 amino acids: CASSFNNQPQHF. CDR3 in DNA: TGTGCCAGCAGCTTTAACAATCAGCCCCAGCATTTT. The V and J genes are TRBV7-2 and TRBJ1-5; no clear D gene. Trimming took off 3 bases at V and 3 bases at J, with 3 bases between the two ends. Per the germline V gene, CDR1 is SGHTA and CDR2 is FQGNSA. There are 12 residues in the CDR3.

This chain uses TRBV11-2 with TRBJ1-1, with unresolved D. V was trimmed by 5 bases and J by 0 bases, leaving 7 bases between them. Germline CDR1 SGHAT, CDR2 FQNNGV. There are 13 residues in the CDR3. The chain's CDR3 is CASSRRLNTEAFF. CDR3 nucleotides: TGTGCCAGCAGCCGAAGATTGAACACTGAAGCTTTCTTT. Complete variable domain (other parts from reference TRBV11-2 and TRBJ1-1): EAGVAQSPRYKIIEKRQSVAFWCNPISGHATLYWYQQILGQGPKLLIQFQNNGVVDDSQLPKDRFSAERLKGVDSTLKIQPAKLEDSAVYLCASSRRLNTEAFFGQGTRLTVV.

Only a few counts were recorded for this clone. J is TRBJ2-7 and V is TRBV12-3 or TRBV12-4; D remains ambiguous. The CDR3 spans 13 residues. Trimming removed 0 bases at V and 3 bases at J, with 6 bases between. CDR3 protein: CASSLALHYEQYF. Here the CDR3 DNA reads TGTGCCAGCAGTTTAGCGCTGCACTACGAGCAGTACTTC.